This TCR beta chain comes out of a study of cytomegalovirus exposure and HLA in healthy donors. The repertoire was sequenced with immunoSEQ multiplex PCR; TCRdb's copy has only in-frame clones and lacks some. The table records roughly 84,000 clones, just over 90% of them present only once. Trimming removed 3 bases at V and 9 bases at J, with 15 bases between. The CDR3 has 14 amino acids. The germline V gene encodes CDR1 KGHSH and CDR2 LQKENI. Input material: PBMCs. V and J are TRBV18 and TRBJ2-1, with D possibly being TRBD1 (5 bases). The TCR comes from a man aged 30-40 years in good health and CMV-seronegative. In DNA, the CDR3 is TGTGCCAGCTCACCCTCAGGGAAGAGGAGTGAGCAGTTCTTC. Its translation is CASSPSGKRSEQFF.